The 13 T cell receptor beta chains below come from one sample, sequenced in a study of Ad26.COV2.S vaccination and SARS-CoV-2 variants. Specified treatment: some 19 received Ad26.COV2.S at low or high dose, single or two shots; about 5 received placebo; per-sample allocation not given. Day 63 following the first vaccine or placebo injection was when the samples were taken. TCRdb keeps only in-frame clones here, not all; method: immunoSEQ multiplex PCR. The table includes a few hundred thousand clones, around 90% detected once. The material was peripheral blood, obtained in a trial of Ad26.COV2.S vaccine versus placebo. These receptors originate from a person aged 18-60 years who received the Ad26.COV2.S COVID-19 vaccine or a placebo.

This clone was counted between two and nine times. This chain joins TRBV7-9 and TRBJ2-7; 14 bases are a match to TRBD2. Germline CDR1 is SEHNR and CDR2 is FQNEAQ (reference sequence). The CDR3 is 15 residues long. V dropped 3 bases and J dropped 8; count of bases not matched to a gene: 6. CDR3 sequence: CASSFETSGRGKQYF. For the CDR3, the DNA is TGTGCCAGCAGCTTTGAGACTAGCGGGAGGGGAAAGCAGTACTTC.

The CDR3 protein is CATSAQIVPYNEQFF. CDR3 sequence (DNA): TGTGCCACCAGTGCCCAAATCGTTCCCTACAATGAGCAGTTCTTC. The chain carries TRBV24-1 and TRBJ2-1; D is uncertain. V gave up 5 bases and J gave up 2 bases, with 12 bases separating them. CDR3 length equals 15 residues. In germline, CDR1 is KGHDR, CDR2 SFDVKD.

The rearrangement uses TRBV5-4 and TRBJ2-2, with D perhaps given as TRBD1 or TRBD2 (5 bases each). With 7 bases removed from V and 5 bases from J, the gap between germline ends came to 15 bases. CDR1 SGHNT and CDR2 YYREEE come from the germline V gene (reference sequence). This CDR3 is 14 amino acids long. CDR3 region: CASGTGKGTGELFF. The CDR3 nucleotides read TGTGCCAGCGGGACCGGGAAAGGGACCGGGGAGCTGTTTTTT.

This clone appeared a single time. The V gene is TRBV7-9, the J gene TRBJ2-2; D unresolved. This CDR3 spans 15 amino acids. With 5 bases removed from V and 8 bases from J, the gap between germline ends came to 18 bases. Germline V gives CDR1 SEHNR, CDR2 FQNEAQ (reference sequence). The chain's CDR3 is CASSERRAAAGELFF. The CDR3 DNA follows: TGTGCCAGCAGCGAACGCCGGGCAGCCGCGGGGGAGCTGTTTTTT.

This chain connects TRBV7-2 to TRBJ1-3; unclear D gene. CDR1 is SGHTA and CDR2 is FQGNSA in the germline V gene. V dropped 5 bases and J dropped 0 bases, with 8 bases sitting between them. CDR3 size: 14 residues. The CDR3 coding sequence is TGTGCCAGCAGCGAACAGAGCTCTGGAAACACCATATATTTT. Translation gives CASSEQSSGNTIYF.

In DNA form, the CDR3 reads TGTGCCAGCAGTATTGACATAGGGACTGAAGCTTTCTTT. Protein sequence: CASSIDIGTEAFF. V gene TRBV27 combines with J gene TRBJ1-1; D gene unclear. The CDR3 totals 13 residues. Trimming removed 5 bases from V and 5 bases from J, with 12 bases in between. CDR1 is MNHEY, CDR2 SMNVEV, per germline (reference sequence).

This chain connects TRBV10-3 to TRBJ1-1; a weak D match, TRBD1 (6 bases). With 3 bases removed from V and 10 bases from J, the gap between germline ends came to 12 bases. Per germline, CDR1 ENHRY and CDR2 SYGVKD. This CDR3 spans 12 amino acids. The CDR3 DNA reads as TGTGCCATCAGTGAAGGGGGGTGGGGAGCTTTCTTT. Translation: CAISEGGWGAFF.

The chain uses TRBV9 and TRBJ2-1, with a weak D call TRBD2 (5 bases). This CDR3 contains 12 residues. Deletions cut 3 bases from V and 6 bases from J, with 7 bases between. Germline CDR1 SGDLS, CDR2 YYNGEE. CDR3: CASSGRLNEQFF. The CDR3 DNA sequence: TGTGCCAGCAGCGGGAGGCTCAATGAGCAGTTCTTC. Filled out from reference TRBV9 and TRBJ2-1, the complete variable domain reads DSGVTQTPKHLITATGQRVTLRCSPRSGDLSVYWYQQSLDQGLQFLIQYYNGEERAKGNILERFSAQQFPDLHSELNLSSLELGDSALYFCASSGRLNEQFFGPGTRLTVL.

This chain joins TRBV5-1 and TRBJ2-3; no reliable D call. The CDR3 is made up of 15 amino acids. V lost 1 base, J lost 2 bases, and 11 bases lay in between. Per germline, CDR1 SGHRS and CDR2 YFSETQ. The CDR3 region is CASSLNRRNTDTQYF. CDR3 DNA sequence: TGCGCCAGCAGCTTGAACCGCAGGAACACAGATACGCAGTATTTT.

This clone showed up just once. The V and J genes are TRBV9 and TRBJ2-2, with D perhaps matching TRBD1 or TRBD2 (5 bases each). The CDR3 extends over 18 amino acids. The germline V gene has CDR1 SGDLS and CDR2 YYNGEE. V lost 4 bases and J 2 bases, leaving 21 bases between the germline ends. The CDR3 is CASSPRGERTFNTGELFF. The DNA of the CDR3 is TGTGCCAGCAGCCCCCGAGGGGAGCGGACCTTTAACACCGGGGAGCTGTTTTTT.

The rearrangement links TRBV27 to TRBJ2-7, with 8 bases identical to TRBD2. Germline CDR1 and CDR2: MNHEY and SMNVEV (reference sequence). The V gene end was trimmed by 8 bases and the J gene end by 6 bases; junction bases not matched to a gene: 12. The CDR3 extends over 14 amino acids. The CDR3, as DNA: TGTGCCAGCGGGCCTAGACTAGCGTTTAGCGAGCAGTACTTC. Translating gives CASGPRLAFSEQYF.

This chain uses TRBV5-1 with TRBJ2-7, with TRBD1 identical over 8 bases. The V and J ends lost 1 base and 5 bases, in that order; junction bases with no gene match: 11. The germline CDR1 and CDR2 sequences are SGHRS and YFSETQ. This CDR3 comprises 16 residues. CDR3 loop: CASSLLENRGYNEQYF. In DNA, the CDR3 is TGCGCCAGCAGCTTGTTGGAGAACAGGGGGTACAACGAGCAGTACTTC.

The CDR3 DNA sequence: TGTGCCAGTAGTATCGGCCATACGCAGTATTTT. This gives the protein CASSIGHTQYF. The rearrangement joins TRBV19 to TRBJ2-3; D ambiguous. This CDR3 has 11 residues. V dropped 3 bases and J dropped 7 bases, with 5 bases sitting between them. Germline loops: CDR1 LNHDA, CDR2 SQIVND (reference sequence).